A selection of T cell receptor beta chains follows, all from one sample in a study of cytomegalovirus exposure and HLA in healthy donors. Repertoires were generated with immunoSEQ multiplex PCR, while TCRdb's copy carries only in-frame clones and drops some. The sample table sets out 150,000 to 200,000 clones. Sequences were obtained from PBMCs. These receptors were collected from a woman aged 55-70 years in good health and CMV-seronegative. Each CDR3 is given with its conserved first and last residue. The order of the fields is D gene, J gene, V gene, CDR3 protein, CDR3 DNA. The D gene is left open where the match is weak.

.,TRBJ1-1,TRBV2,CASSAVRAEAFF,TGTGCCAGCAGTGCTGTCCGGGCTGAAGCTTTCTTT
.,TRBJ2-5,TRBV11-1,CASSLGAWETQYF,TGTGCCAGCAGCTTAGGGGCATGGGAGACCCAGTACTTC
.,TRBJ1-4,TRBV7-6,CASSLFMATTNEKLFF,TGTGCCAGCAGCTTATTCATGGCCACAACTAATGAAAAACTGTTTTTT
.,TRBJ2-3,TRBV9,CASSVSGTSTDTQYF,TGTGCCAGCAGCGTTTCCGGGACTTCGACAGATACGCAGTATTTT
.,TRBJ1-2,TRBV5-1,CASSIDRIGHTF,TGCGCCAGCAGCATTGACAGGATAGGACACACCTTC
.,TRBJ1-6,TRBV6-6,CASSYSQGPNSPLHF,TGTGCCAGCAGTTACTCGCAGGGGCCTAATTCACCCCTCCACTTT
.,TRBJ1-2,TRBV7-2,CASSQRSGIPPTYGYTF,TGTGCCAGCAGCCAACGATCCGGGATCCCACCGACCTATGGCTACACCTTC
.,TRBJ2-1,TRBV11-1,CASSVTTNEQFF,TGTGCCAGCAGTGTCACTACCAATGAGCAGTTCTTC
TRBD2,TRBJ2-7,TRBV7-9,CASSPGTSGSYEQYF,TGTGCCAGCAGCCCGGGGACTAGCGGGAGCTACGAGCAGTACTTC
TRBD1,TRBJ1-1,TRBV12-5,CASGLLQLQGAGNTEAFF,TGTGCTAGTGGTTTGCTTCAACTACAGGGGGCGGGGAACACTGAAGCTTTCTTT
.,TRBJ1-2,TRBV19,CASSTHLVAVDGYTF,TGTGCCAGTAGCACCCATCTGGTGGCGGTAGATGGCTACACCTTC
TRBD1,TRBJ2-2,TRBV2,CASRKGQGNSGELFF,TGTGCCAGCAGGAAGGGACAGGGTAATTCCGGGGAGCTGTTTTTT
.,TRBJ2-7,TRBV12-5,CASGSSFFEQYF,TGTGCTAGTGGTTCGTCTTTTTTTGAGCAGTACTTC
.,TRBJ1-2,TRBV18,CASSPKELPGYTF,TGTGCCAGCTCACCAAAAGAGCTTCCAGGCTACACCTTC
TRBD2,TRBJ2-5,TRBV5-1,CASSRDYLYQETQYF,TGCGCCAGCAGCCGGGACTATTTATACCAAGAGACCCAGTACTTC
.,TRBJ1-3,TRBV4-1,CASSQVGGNSGNTIYF,TGCGCCAGCAGCCAAGTTGGCGGGAACTCTGGAAACACCATATATTTT
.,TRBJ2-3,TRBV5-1,CASNEGRADTQYF,TGCGCCAGCAATGAGGGTCGGGCGGATACGCAGTATTTT
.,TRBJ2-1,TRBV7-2,CASSKESSYNEQFF,TGTGCCAGCAGCAAAGAGAGCTCCTACAATGAGCAGTTCTTC
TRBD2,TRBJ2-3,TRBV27,CASSFLGGGLSRDTQYF,TGTGCCAGCAGTTTCCTCGGCGGGGGTCTCTCTAGGGATACGCAGTATTTT
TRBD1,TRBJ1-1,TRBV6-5,CASSLQGAGTEAFF,TGTGCCAGCAGTTTACAGGGGGCGGGGACTGAAGCTTTCTTT
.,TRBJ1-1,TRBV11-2,CASSPQTRTEAFF,TGTGCCAGCAGCCCTCAAACCAGGACTGAAGCTTTCTTT
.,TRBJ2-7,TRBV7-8,CASSLEREQYF,TGTGCCAGCAGCTTAGAACGGGAGCAGTACTTC
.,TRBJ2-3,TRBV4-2,CASSQDRTQGKADTQYF,TGTGCCAGCAGCCAAGATCGTACCCAGGGAAAGGCAGATACGCAGTATTTT
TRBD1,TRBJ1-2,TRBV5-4,CASSPAGTGGASAYGYTF,TGTGCCAGCAGCCCAGCCGGGACAGGGGGCGCTTCAGCTTATGGCTACACCTTC
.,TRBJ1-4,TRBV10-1,CGTSAGGKDEKLFF,TGCGGGACTTCAGCGGGGGGAAAGGATGAAAAACTGTTTTTT
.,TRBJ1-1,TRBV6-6,CASGGGPGAEAFF,TGTGCCAGCGGGGGGGGGCCCGGGGCTGAAGCTTTCTTT
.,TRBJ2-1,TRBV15,CATSRLRDTRFF,TGTGCCACCAGCAGACTTCGGGACACAAGGTTCTTC
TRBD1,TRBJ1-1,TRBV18,CASSPKQGAAEAFF,TGTGCCAGCTCACCAAAACAGGGGGCTGCTGAAGCTTTCTTT
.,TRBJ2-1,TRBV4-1,CASSRTPSRSYNEQFF,TGCGCCAGCAGTCGGACTCCCTCGAGGTCCTACAATGAGCAGTTCTTC
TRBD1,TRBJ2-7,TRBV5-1,CASSLRADRGISYEQYF,TGCGCCAGCAGCCTCCGGGCAGACAGGGGGATATCCTACGAGCAGTACTTC
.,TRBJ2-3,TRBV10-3,CAITPTGLTDTQYF,TGTGCCATCACTCCGACAGGCCTCACAGATACGCAGTATTTT
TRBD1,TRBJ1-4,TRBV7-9,CASSLGTGPTNEKLFF,TGTGCCAGCAGCTTAGGGACAGGCCCAACTAATGAAAAACTGTTTTTT
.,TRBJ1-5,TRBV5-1,CASSLAGGDQPQHF,TGCGCCAGCAGCTTGGCGGGTGGTGACCAGCCCCAGCATTTT
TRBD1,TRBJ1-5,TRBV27,CASSSTGGNQPQHF,TGTGCCAGCAGTTCAACAGGGGGCAATCAGCCCCAGCATTTT
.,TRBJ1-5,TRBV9,CASSDGGGSQPQHF,TGTGCCAGCAGCGATGGGGGAGGATCTCAGCCCCAGCATTTT
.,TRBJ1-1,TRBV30,CAWSQRKPTMNTEAFF,TGTGCCTGGAGTCAACGCAAGCCGACTATGAACACTGAAGCTTTCTTT
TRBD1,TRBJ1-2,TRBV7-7,CASSHRQGLDYGYTF,TGTGCCAGCAGCCATCGACAGGGGCTCGACTATGGCTACACCTTC
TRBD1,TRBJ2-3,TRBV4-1,CASSQDWTGQYF,TGCGCCAGCAGCCAAGATTGGACAGGGCAGTATTTT
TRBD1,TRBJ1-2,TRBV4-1,CASSPHSTGQGGYTF,TGCGCCAGCAGCCCGCACTCGACAGGGCAAGGCGGCTACACCTTC
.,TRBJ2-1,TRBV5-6,CASSGEDPGEQFF,TGTGCCAGCAGCGGGGAGGATCCGGGTGAGCAGTTCTTC
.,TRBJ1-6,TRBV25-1,CASSEFVGGNSPLHF,TGTGCCAGCAGTGAATTCGTAGGGGGTAATTCACCCCTCCACTTT
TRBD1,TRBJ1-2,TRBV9,CASSVGIGTGGLKIYGYTF,TGTGCCAGCAGCGTAGGGATCGGGACAGGGGGGCTAAAGATCTATGGCTACACCTTC
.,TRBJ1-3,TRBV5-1,CASSLDQRSTSGNTIYF,TGCGCCAGCAGCTTGGATCAGCGCTCTACTTCTGGAAACACCATATATTTT